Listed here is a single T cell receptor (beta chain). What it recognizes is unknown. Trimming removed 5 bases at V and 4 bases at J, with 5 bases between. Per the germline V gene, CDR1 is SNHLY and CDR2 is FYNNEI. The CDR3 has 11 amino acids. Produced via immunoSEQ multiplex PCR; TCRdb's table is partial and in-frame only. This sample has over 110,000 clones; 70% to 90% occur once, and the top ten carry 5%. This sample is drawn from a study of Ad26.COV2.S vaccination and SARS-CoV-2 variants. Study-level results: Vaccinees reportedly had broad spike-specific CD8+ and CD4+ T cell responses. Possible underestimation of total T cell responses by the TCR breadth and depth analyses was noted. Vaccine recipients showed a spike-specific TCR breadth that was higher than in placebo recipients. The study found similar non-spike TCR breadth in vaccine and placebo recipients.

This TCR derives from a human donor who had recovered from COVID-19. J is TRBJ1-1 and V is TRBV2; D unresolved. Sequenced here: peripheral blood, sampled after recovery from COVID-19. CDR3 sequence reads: CASSTVTEAFF. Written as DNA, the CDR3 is TGTGCCAGCAGTACTGTCACTGAAGCTTTCTTT.